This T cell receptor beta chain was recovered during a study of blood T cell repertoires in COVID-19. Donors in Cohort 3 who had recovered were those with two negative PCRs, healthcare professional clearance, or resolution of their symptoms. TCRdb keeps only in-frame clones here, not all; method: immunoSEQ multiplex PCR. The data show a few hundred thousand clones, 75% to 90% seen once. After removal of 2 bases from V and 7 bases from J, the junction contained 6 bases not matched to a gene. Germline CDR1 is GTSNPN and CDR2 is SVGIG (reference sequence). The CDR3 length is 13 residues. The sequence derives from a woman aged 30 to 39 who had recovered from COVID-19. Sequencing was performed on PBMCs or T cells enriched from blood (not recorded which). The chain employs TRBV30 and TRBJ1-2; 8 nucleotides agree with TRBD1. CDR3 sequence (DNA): TGTGCCTGGAGTACCCAGGGGGCCGGTGGCTACACCTTC. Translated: CAWSTQGAGGYTF.